This passage covers 26 T cell receptor beta chains from one sample sequenced in a study of T cell repertoires in cytomegalovirus infection. Their antigen targets remain unknown. In TCRdb, the reads were re-called with MiXCR into one record per CDR3 protein. Among 95,000 to 120,000 distinct CDR3 sequences listed, 30% were seen once. The starting material was CD8+ T cells from cultured PBMCs, obtained from culture after CMV antigen stimulation. These receptors were collected from a human donor in good health (CMV status not recorded). Some clones in this sample may be carry-over from other donors' samples.

V and J are TRBV15 and TRBJ1-5, with D possibly TRBD1 on 6 matching bases. This CDR3 is 17 amino acids long. Trimming stripped 0 bases from V and 4 bases from J, with 16 bases between. Germline CDR1 LNHNV, CDR2 YYDKDF (reference sequence). The chain's CDR3 is CATSRDPRDIGNQPQHF. The CDR3 DNA sequence: TGTGCCACCAGCAGAGATCCCAGGGACATCGGTAATCAGCCCCAGCATTTT.

The rearrangement joins TRBV27 to TRBJ1-6, with D possibly being TRBD1 (6 bases). Germline V gene lookup returns CDR1 MNHEY and CDR2 SMNVEV (reference sequence). The CDR3 has 13 residues. V was clipped by 7 bases and J by 8 bases, with 12 bases between them. In nucleotides, the CDR3 is TGTGCCAGCAACTCAGGGGCGGATTCACCCCTCCACTTT. This sequence encodes CASNSGADSPLHF.

This clonotype was counted many times. The V and J genes are TRBV4-2 and TRBJ2-3; D uncertain. The CDR3 runs 14 residues. The ends were cut back, 4 bases at V and 2 bases at J, with 10 bases in the middle. CDR1 and CDR2 from the germline V gene are LGHNA and YNFKEQ. The chain's CDR3 is CASSLRLITDTQYF. The DNA of the CDR3 is TGTGCCAGCAGCCTTCGACTCATCACAGATACGCAGTATTTT.

This clonotype turned up a few times. This chain connects TRBV4-2 to TRBJ1-5; D unclear. Trimming shortened V by 2 bases and J by 0 bases, and 2 bases separated the two germline ends. CDR1 is LGHNA and CDR2 is YNFKEQ in the germline V gene. This CDR3 comprises 13 residues. The CDR3 bases are TGTGCCAGCAGCCAAAATAGCAATCAGCCCCAGCATTTT. Amino acid sequence: CASSQNSNQPQHF.

The chain carries TRBV6-2 or TRBV6-3 and TRBJ2-1; a possible D gene is TRBD1 (5 bases). This CDR3 comprises 16 residues. CDR1 is MNHEY and CDR2 is SVGEGT in the germline V gene. V dropped 6 bases and J dropped 2 bases, with 17 bases sitting between them. In nucleotides, the CDR3 is TGTGCCAGCAGCCCTTGGGGCCAGGGTACCTACAATGAGCAGTTCTTC. Translating gives CASSPWGQGTYNEQFF.

This rearrangement joins TRBV12-3 or TRBV12-4 to TRBJ1-5; the D is unclear. This CDR3 is 11 amino acids long. V lost 4 bases and J lost 6, with 4 bases in between. CDR3 nucleotide sequence: TGTGCCAGCAGTTATGGTCAGCCCCAGCATTTT. It codes for CASSYGQPQHF.

The chain is built from TRBV5-6 and TRBJ2-3; D gene unclear. Germline-derived CDR1 and CDR2 are SGHDT and YYEEEE. V lost 3 bases, J lost 0 bases, and 8 bases lay in between. CDR3 length: 14 amino acids. CDR3 sequence (DNA): TGTGCCAGCAGCTGGGCGACTAGCACAGATACGCAGTATTTT. It specifies CASSWATSTDTQYF.

The chain uses TRBV6-1 and TRBJ2-1; 7 nucleotides match TRBD2. Germline lookup yields CDR1 MNHNS and CDR2 SASEGT. CDR3 length equals 15 residues. J was trimmed by 3 bases and V by 0 bases; bases with no gene match: 2. The CDR3 is CASSEAGGNYNEQFF. Written as DNA, the CDR3 is TGTGCCAGCAGTGAAGCCGGGGGGAACTACAATGAGCAGTTCTTC.

This clonotype has just a few counts. A junction boundary mismatches the germline segment, possibly from a read error. This chain links TRBV6-1 with TRBJ2-1, with D possibly matching TRBD2 (5 bases). This CDR3 region has 12 residues. Germline lookup yields CDR1 MNHNS and CDR2 SASEGT. The CDR3 protein is CASSDDYDEQFF. DNA of the CDR3: TGTGCCAGCAGCGATGACTACGATGAGCAGTTCTTC.

In its sample, this clonotype was seen once. V is TRBV2 and J is TRBJ2-3; 9 positions agree with TRBD2. CDR1 and CDR2 from the germline V gene are SNHLY and FYNNEI. This CDR3 spans 15 amino acids. Trimming removed 5 bases from V and 2 bases from J; junction bases left unmatched: 5. CDR3 sequence reads: CASSQRGAFTDTQYF. The CDR3 DNA is TGTGCCAGCAGTCAGCGGGGGGCTTTCACAGATACGCAGTATTTT.

The chain couples TRBV6-6 to TRBJ1-6; possible D gene TRBD1, 6 bases. V shed 6 bases and J shed 7 bases, with 22 bases lying between them. The CDR3 has 17 residues. Germline CDR1 reads MNHNY; CDR2 reads SVGAGI (reference sequence). In DNA, the CDR3 is TGTGCCAGCAGGTCAGGGGTTTTCTCATTTCGGAATTCACCCCTCCACTTT. Translating gives CASRSGVFSFRNSPLHF.

The chain uses TRBV6-2 or TRBV6-3 and TRBJ2-7; D gene ambiguous. V lost 7 bases to trimming and J lost 3 bases, with 16 bases between them. Germline loops: CDR1 MNHEY, CDR2 SVGEGT. There are 14 residues in the CDR3. The CDR3 nucleotides read TGTGCCAGCACTCGATTCCCCGGCAGCTACGAGCAGTACTTC. Protein sequence: CASTRFPGSYEQYF.

In its sample, this clonotype was seen a few times. V gene TRBV20-1 combines with J gene TRBJ2-5; possibly TRBD2 for D (6 bases). The germline V gene encodes CDR1 DFQATT and CDR2 SNEGSKA (reference sequence). Trimming took off 0 bases at V and 0 bases at J, with 17 bases between the two ends. The CDR3 sequence is 17 residues long. This CDR3 reads CSARDHEAGRDQETQYF. The CDR3 DNA sequence: TGCAGTGCTAGAGATCATGAGGCGGGGCGCGACCAAGAGACCCAGTACTTC.

The V call is TRBV6-1, the J call TRBJ2-1; D not certain. V dropped 2 bases and J dropped 10 bases, with 6 bases sitting between them. The CDR3 has 11 amino acids. Per the germline V gene, CDR1 is MNHNS and CDR2 is SASEGT. CDR3 residues: CASSEPLEQFF. The CDR3 DNA is TGTGCCAGCAGTGAACCCCTCGAGCAGTTCTTC.

This clonotype was counted a few times. CDR3 amino acids: CASSTGSLRWEQYF. CDR3 DNA sequence: TGTGCCAGCAGTACCGGGTCCCTCCGGTGGGAGCAGTACTTC. The chain combines TRBV7-9 with TRBJ2-7; D is unresolved. V lost 6 bases and J 7 bases, leaving 19 bases between the germline ends. Germline V gene lookup returns CDR1 SEHNR and CDR2 FQNEAQ (reference sequence). The CDR3 has 14 amino acids.

The chain employs TRBV6-6 and TRBJ2-2, with 7 bases identical to TRBD1. Germline V gene sequence: CDR1 MNHNY, CDR2 SVGAGI (reference sequence). There are 19 residues in the CDR3. Trimming at V came to 2 bases and at J to 1 base, leaving 13 bases not matched to a gene. The CDR3 nucleotides are TGTGCCAGCAGTTACCCGCCTCTCGTCGGGACAGTGAACACCGGGGAGCTGTTTTTT. Translation: CASSYPPLVGTVNTGELFF.

The chain combines TRBV5-6 with TRBJ2-5; possibly TRBD2 for D (6 bases). V was cut by 4 bases and J by 4 bases, with 11 bases left in between. This CDR3 has 13 residues. Germline V gene data show CDR1 as SGHDT and CDR2 as YYEEEE. CDR3 nucleotide sequence: TGTGCCAGCAGCCCCCGGGGGACAGAGACCCAGTACTTC. Residues: CASSPRGTETQYF.

The V call is TRBV18, the J call TRBJ2-7; 9 nucleotides line up with TRBD2. Germline CDR1 KGHSH, CDR2 LQKENI. This CDR3 has 18 amino acids. Trimming took 2 bases from V and 7 from J; bases not matched to a gene: 18. CDR3: CASSPAYASGGLPWEQYF. The DNA of the CDR3 is TGTGCCAGCTCACCAGCCTACGCCAGCGGGGGGCTCCCTTGGGAGCAGTACTTC.

This clonotype has a handful of counts. This chain connects TRBV7-2 to TRBJ1-4; D may be TRBD1 (5 bases). Trimming pared 1 base from V and 6 bases from J, leaving 9 bases between. The CDR3 sequence is 14 residues long. Germline loops: CDR1 SGHTA, CDR2 FQGNSA. CDR3 loop: CASSLGGPYEKLFF. Here the CDR3 DNA reads TGTGCCAGCAGCTTAGGGGGACCGTATGAAAAACTGTTTTTT. The full variable domain, completed using reference TRBV7-2 and TRBJ1-4, is GAGVSQSPSNKVTEKGKDVELRCDPISGHTALYWYRQSLGQGLEFLIYFQGNSAPDKSGLPSDRFSAERTGGSVSTLTIQRTQQEDSAVYLCASSLGGPYEKLFFGSGTQLSVL.

This clonotype was seen a few times. CDR3 in DNA: TGCGCCAGCAGCCAAGAGGGGGGAGAGGACACCGGGGAGCTGTTTTTT. Its protein is CASSQEGGEDTGELFF. This chain links TRBV4-1 with TRBJ2-2; D possibly corresponds to TRBD2 (6 bases). The ends were cut back, 0 bases at V and 3 bases at J, with 11 bases in the middle. The CDR3 spans 16 residues. From germline, CDR1 is MGHRA and CDR2 YSYEKL.

This clonotype was seen many times. This chain joins TRBV24-1 and TRBJ2-5; the match to TRBD1 covers 7 bases. With 2 bases clipped from V and 1 base from J, the junction kept 0 bases outside the gene matches. In germline, CDR1 is KGHDR, CDR2 SFDVKD. The CDR3 contains 14 residues. The CDR3 sequence is CATSDWDSQETQYF. The CDR3 DNA reads TGTGCCACCAGTGATTGGGACAGCCAAGAGACCCAGTACTTC.

This clonotype was observed at least ten times. This rearrangement joins TRBV7-6 to TRBJ2-1; D gene uncertain. The length of the CDR3 is 16 residues. Trimming cost V 5 bases and J 0 bases, with 14 bases left between them. In germline, CDR1 is SGHVS, CDR2 FNYEAQ. The CDR3 DNA sequence: TGTGCCAGCAGCAATAGCCCGGTGAGCTCCTACAATGAGCAGTTCTTC. Amino acids: CASSNSPVSSYNEQFF.

This CDR3 reads CASRLNGQGAGGELFF. The CDR3 region has the DNA TGCGCCAGCAGACTAAACGGACAGGGGGCGGGCGGGGAGCTGTTTTTT. The V and J genes are TRBV4-1 and TRBJ2-2; 11 bases align to TRBD1. The CDR3 extends over 16 amino acids. Trimming removed 6 bases from V and 7 bases from J; junction bases left unmatched: 10. The germline V gene encodes CDR1 MGHRA and CDR2 YSYEKL.

The J gene is TRBJ1-6, the V gene TRBV28; TRBD1 matches at 8 bases. The CDR3 runs 14 residues. Looked up from germline, CDR1 is MDHEN and CDR2 is SYDVKM. Unmatched junction bases numbered 3, after V lost 5 bases and J lost 6 bases. CDR3 nucleotide sequence: TGTGCCAGCAGTCCCGGACAGGGTAATTCACCCCTCCACTTT. Translated: CASSPGQGNSPLHF. The full variable domain, with the rest looked up from reference TRBV28 and TRBJ1-6, is DVKVTQSSRYLVKRTGEKVFLECVQDMDHENMFWYRQDPGLGLRLIYFSYDVKMKEKGDIPEGYSVSREKKERFSLILESASTNQTSMYLCASSPGQGNSPLHFGNGTRLTVT.

This clonotype was detected only a few times. The chain is built from TRBV12-3 or TRBV12-4 and TRBJ2-7; tentatively, D is TRBD2 (6 bases). The CDR3 extends over 17 amino acids. V lost 5 bases to trimming and J lost 0 bases, with 20 bases between them. The CDR3 reads CASSLSPGLTSSYEQYF. The CDR3 DNA reads as TGTGCCAGCAGTCTATCTCCGGGACTGACTAGCTCCTACGAGCAGTACTTC.

The gene calls are TRBV6-1 and TRBJ2-3; 10 nucleotides agree with TRBD2. The CDR3 totals 16 residues. V shed 2 bases and J 4 bases; nucleotides not matched to a gene: 6. CDR1 MNHNS and CDR2 SASEGT come from the germline V gene. The CDR3 region has the DNA TGTGCCAGCAGTGAATTTGCTAGCGGGGGTCCAGATACGCAGTATTTT. This codes for CASSEFASGGPDTQYF.